The T cell receptor (beta chain) described here comes from a study of T cells in localized non-small cell lung cancer. This CDR3 is 15 amino acids long. Germline V gene sequence: CDR1 SGHNT, CDR2 YYREEE (reference sequence). The junction had 6 bases not matched to a gene; V was cut back by 4 bases and J by 0 bases. The study's findings and limits: Compared with tumor, uninvolved adjacent lung displayed greater T cell clonality, ranking highest overall.

In regard to this clone: The antigen is undetermined.

TCRdb's table, derived via immunoSEQ multiplex PCR, lists solely in-frame clones and lacks some. This sample carries around 50,000 clones, 86% of them seen once, and the ten largest clones take approximately 5.6%. The sequencing here drew on peripheral blood, taken before any cancer treatment. This clonotype was sampled from a woman aged 35 to 75 with stage I lung adenocarcinoma. The V call is TRBV5-4, the J call TRBJ1-1, with 7 positions matching TRBD1. CDR3 coding DNA: TGTGCCAGCAGCCCTGGAGGACAGGTGAACACTGAAGCTTTCTTT. Its translation: CASSPGGQVNTEAFF.